This TCR beta chain came from a study of breast tumors, draining lymph nodes, adjacent tissues. TCRdb analysed the multiplex PCR reads with MiXCR anew, one entry per CDR3 protein. This table holds around 140,000 distinct CDR3 sequences, under 25% found once. Breast cancer patients provided tissue from their axillary draining lymph nodes. Germline V gene sequence: CDR1 SQVTM, CDR2 ANQGSEA. V shed 7 bases, J shed 7 bases, and the junction held 9 bases outside the gene matches. CDR3 length: 14 amino acids. On this clonotype: Possible read error: a much larger clone is one base away.

This TCR was sampled from a female donor with breast cancer. Some clones in this sample may be carry-over from other donors' samples. The chain combines TRBV29-1 with TRBJ2-5, with 13 bases that match TRBD2. Source material: axillary lymph node tissue. In DNA, the CDR3 is TGCAGCGCCGGGACTAGCGGGGATGGTAGGACCCAGTACTTC. It specifies CSAGTSGDGRTQYF.